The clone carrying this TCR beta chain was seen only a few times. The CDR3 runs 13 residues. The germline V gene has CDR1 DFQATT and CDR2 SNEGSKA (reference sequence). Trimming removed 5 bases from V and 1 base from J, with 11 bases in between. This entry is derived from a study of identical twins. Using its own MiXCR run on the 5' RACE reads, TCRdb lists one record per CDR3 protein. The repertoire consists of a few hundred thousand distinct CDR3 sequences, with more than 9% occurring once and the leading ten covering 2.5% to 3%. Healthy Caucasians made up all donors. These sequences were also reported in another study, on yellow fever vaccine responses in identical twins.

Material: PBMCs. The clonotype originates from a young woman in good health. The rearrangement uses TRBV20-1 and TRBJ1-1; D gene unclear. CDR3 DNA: TGCAGTGCTGGACGGCGGGGGAACACTGAAGCTTTCTTT. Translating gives CSAGRRGNTEAFF.